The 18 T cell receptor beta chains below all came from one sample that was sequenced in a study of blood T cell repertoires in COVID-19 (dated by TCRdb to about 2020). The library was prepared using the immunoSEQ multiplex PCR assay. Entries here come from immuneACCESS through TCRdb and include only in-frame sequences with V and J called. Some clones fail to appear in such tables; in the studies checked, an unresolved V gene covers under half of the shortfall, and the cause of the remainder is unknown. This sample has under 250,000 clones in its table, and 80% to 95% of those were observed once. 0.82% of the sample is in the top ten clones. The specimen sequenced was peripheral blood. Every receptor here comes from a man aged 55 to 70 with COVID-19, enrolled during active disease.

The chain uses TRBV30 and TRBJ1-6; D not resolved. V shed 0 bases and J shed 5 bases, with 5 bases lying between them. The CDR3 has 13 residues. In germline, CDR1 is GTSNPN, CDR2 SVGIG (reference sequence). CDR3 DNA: TGTGCCTGGAGTGTTACAAATAATTCACCCCTCCACTTT. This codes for CAWSVTNNSPLHF.

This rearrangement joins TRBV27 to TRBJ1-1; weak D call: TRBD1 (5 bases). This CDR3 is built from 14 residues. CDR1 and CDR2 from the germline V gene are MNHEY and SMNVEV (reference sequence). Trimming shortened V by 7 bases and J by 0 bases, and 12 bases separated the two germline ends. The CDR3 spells CASTPRGMNTEAFF. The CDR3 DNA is TGTGCCAGCACCCCTCGGGGGATGAACACTGAAGCTTTCTTT.

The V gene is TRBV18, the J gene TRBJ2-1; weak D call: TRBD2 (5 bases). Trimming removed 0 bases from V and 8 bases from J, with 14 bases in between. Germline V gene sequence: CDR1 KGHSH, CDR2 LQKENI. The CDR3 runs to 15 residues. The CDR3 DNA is TGTGCCAGCTCACCACCTTCACTCTCCGGGGATGAGCAGTTCTTC. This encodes CASSPPSLSGDEQFF.

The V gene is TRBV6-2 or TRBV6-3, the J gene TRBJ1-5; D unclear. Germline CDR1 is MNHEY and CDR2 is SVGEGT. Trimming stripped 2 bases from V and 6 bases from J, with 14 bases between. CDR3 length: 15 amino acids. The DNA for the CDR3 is TGTGCCAGCAGTTACGGCTCTGGATCGGGTCAGCCCCAGCATTTT. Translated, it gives CASSYGSGSGQPQHF.

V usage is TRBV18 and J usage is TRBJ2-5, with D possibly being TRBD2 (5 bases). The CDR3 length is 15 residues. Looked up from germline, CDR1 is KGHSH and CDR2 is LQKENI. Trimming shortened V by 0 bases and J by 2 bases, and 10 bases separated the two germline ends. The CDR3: CASSPPYEGQETQYF. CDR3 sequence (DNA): TGTGCCAGCTCACCACCTTACGAGGGACAAGAGACCCAGTACTTC.

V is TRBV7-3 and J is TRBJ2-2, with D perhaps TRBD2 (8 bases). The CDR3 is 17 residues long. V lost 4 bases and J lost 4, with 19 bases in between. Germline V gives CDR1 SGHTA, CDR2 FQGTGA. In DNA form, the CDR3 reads TGTGCCAGCAGCTCTAAGGGGGCGGGAGGCCCCACCGGGGAGCTGTTTTTT. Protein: CASSSKGAGGPTGELFF.

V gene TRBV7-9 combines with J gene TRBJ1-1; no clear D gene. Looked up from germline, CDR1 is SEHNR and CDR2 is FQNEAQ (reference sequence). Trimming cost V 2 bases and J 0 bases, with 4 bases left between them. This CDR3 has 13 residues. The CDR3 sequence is CASSLFMNTEAFF. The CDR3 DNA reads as TGTGCCAGCAGCTTATTCATGAACACTGAAGCTTTCTTT.

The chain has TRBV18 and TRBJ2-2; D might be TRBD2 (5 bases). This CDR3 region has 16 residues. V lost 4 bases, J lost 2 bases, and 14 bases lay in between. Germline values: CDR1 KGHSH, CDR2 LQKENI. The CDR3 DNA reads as TGTGCCAGCTCACTTGCGTCTGAGGGCAACACCGGGGAGCTGTTTTTT. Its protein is CASSLASEGNTGELFF. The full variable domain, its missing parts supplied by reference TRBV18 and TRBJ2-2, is NAGVMQNPRHLVRRRGQEARLRCSPMKGHSHVYWYRQLPEEGLKFMVYLQKENIIDESGMPKERFSAEFPKEGPSILRIQQVVRGDSAAYFCASSLASEGNTGELFFGEGSRLTVL.

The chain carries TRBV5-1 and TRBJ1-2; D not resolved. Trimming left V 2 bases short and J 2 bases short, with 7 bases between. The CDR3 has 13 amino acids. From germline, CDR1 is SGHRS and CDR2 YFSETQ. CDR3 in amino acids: CASSLTENYGYTF. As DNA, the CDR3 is TGCGCCAGCAGCTTAACGGAGAACTATGGCTACACCTTC.

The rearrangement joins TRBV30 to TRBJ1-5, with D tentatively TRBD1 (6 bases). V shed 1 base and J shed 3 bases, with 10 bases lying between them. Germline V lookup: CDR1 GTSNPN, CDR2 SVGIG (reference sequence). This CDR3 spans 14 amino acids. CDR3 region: CAWSEAGDNQPQHF. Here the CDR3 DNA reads TGTGCCTGGAGTGAAGCAGGGGACAATCAGCCCCAGCATTTT.

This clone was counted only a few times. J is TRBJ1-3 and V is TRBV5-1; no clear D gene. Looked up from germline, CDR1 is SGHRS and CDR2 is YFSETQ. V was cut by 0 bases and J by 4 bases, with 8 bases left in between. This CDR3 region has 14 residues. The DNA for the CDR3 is TGCGCCAGCAGCTTGGGCGGAGACGGAAACACCATATATTTT. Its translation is CASSLGGDGNTIYF.

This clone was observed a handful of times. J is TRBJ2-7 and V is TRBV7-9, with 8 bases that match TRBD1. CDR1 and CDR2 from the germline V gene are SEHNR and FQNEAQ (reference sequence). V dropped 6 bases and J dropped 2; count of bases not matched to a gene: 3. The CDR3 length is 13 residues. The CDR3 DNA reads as TGTGCCAGCAGGCGGGGACAGGCCTACGAGCAGTACTTC. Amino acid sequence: CASRRGQAYEQYF.

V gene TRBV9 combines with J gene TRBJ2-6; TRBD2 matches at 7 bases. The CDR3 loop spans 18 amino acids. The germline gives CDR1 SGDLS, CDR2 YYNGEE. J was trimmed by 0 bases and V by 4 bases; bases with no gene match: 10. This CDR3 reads CASSPSGGTSSGANVLTF. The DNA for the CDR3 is TGTGCCAGCAGCCCCTCCGGGGGGACGAGCTCTGGGGCCAACGTCCTGACTTTC.

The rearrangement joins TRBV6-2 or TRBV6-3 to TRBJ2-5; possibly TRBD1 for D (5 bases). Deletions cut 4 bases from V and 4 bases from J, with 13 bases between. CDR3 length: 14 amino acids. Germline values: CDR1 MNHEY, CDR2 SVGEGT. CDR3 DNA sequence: TGTGCCAGCAGTTCGAGGCAGGGTAGAGAGACCCAGTACTTC. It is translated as CASSSRQGRETQYF.

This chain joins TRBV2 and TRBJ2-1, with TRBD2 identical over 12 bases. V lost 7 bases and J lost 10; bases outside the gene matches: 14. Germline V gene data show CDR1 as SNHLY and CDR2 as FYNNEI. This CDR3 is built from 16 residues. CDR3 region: CASTKTGTSGWNEQFF. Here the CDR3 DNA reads TGTGCCAGCACTAAGACCGGGACTAGCGGGTGGAACGAGCAGTTCTTC.

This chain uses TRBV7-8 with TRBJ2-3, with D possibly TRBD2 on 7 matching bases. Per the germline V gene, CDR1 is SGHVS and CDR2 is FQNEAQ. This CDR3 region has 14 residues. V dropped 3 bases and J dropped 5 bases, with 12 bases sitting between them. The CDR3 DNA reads TGTGCCAGCAGCTTTCGGAGGGGGGGAGATACGCAGTATTTT. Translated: CASSFRRGGDTQYF.

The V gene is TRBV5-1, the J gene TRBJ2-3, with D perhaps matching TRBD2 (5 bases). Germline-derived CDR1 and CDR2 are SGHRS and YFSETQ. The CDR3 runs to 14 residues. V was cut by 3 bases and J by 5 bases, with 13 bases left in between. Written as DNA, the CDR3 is TGCGCCAGCAGCTATGATGGAGGTAGAGATACGCAGTATTTT. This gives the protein CASSYDGGRDTQYF.

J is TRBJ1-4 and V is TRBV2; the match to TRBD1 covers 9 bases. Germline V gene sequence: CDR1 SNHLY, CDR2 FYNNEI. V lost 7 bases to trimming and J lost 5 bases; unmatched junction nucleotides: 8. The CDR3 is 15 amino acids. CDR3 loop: CASIPGTGGNEKLFF. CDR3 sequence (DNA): TGTGCCAGCATACCCGGTACAGGGGGCAATGAAAAACTGTTTTTT. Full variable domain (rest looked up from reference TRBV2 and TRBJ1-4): EPEVTQTPSHQVTQMGQEVILRCVPISNHLYFYWYRQILGQKVEFLVSFYNNEISEKSEIFDDQFSVERPDGSNFTLKIRSTKLEDSAMYFCASIPGTGGNEKLFFGSGTQLSVL.